This T cell receptor beta chain was identified in a study of cytomegalovirus exposure and HLA in healthy donors. The PCR used 60 Vbeta and 13 Jbeta primers. Clones were read by immunoSEQ multiplex PCR, and TCRdb kept only the in-frame ones, dropping some. The sample contains roughly 100,000 clones, about 70% of which appear only once. Per the germline V gene, CDR1 is WSHSY and CDR2 is SAAADI. V was trimmed by 4 bases and J by 4 bases, leaving 25 bases between them. CDR3 length: 18 residues. The clonotype originates from a female donor in good health and CMV-seronegative. The sequenced material came from PBMCs. V is TRBV10-2 and J is TRBJ2-5, with D maybe TRBD2 (6 bases). The CDR3, as DNA: TGCGCCAGCAGTGGTCTACGCGGGGTGGGGAAATCCCGAGAGACCCAGTACTTC. Encoded protein: CASSGLRGVGKSRETQYF.